This T cell receptor (beta chain) is drawn from a study of response to subunit inactivated influenza vaccine (dated by TCRdb to 2016 to 2019). Background for the entire study: To follow how T cells responded to a trivalent subunit inactivated influenza vaccine, the researchers relied on deep quantitative profiling of the T cell receptor repertoire.

The research as a whole found: It was suggested by the authors that each seasonal influenza vaccination may recruit only a limited number of new T cells.

This clonotype was seen more than once but under ten times. Its antigen is not yet known. There are no base qualities to consult, and no much larger clone falls within one base. The library came from RT-PCR. Sequencing was carried out with an Illumina HiSeq 2500. TCRdb reran the public reads through fastp at Q25 and MiXCR, keeping productive beta chains. Entries are consolidated by CDR3 protein sequence, retaining the most common genes and DNA. Present in this sample are approximately 500,000 distinct CDR3 sequences, 14% of which were seen just once. The ten most abundant clones make up approximately 10% of the sample. For CDR1 and CDR2, the germline V gene (reference sequence) lists DFQATT and SNEGSKA. The CDR3, from cysteine to phenylalanine, totals 16 residues. This entry keeps only the CDR3 DNA: 48 bases, framed from base 1. Trimming accounts for 4 bases at V and 3 bases at J, while the number of junction bases matched to no gene is 10.

The chain is assembled from TRBV20-1 and TRBJ2-3; TRBD2 aligns with 10 central bases. The starting material was PBMCs from blood, obtained roughly 13 days after vaccination. The sequence was obtained from a man in his forties or fifties who received an inactivated influenza vaccine. Donor details come from another sample of the same person, matched by shared clones. The DNA reads as follows: TGCAGTGCTAACCTCGTACTAGCGGGGTTTACAGATACGCAGTATTTT. Protein translation: CSANLVLAGFTDTQYF.